These 14 T cell receptor beta chains were sequenced from one sample in a study of molecular identifiers for immune sequencing clone quantification. TCRdb re-called the PCR reads with MiXCR, one entry per CDR3 protein. In the table there are 75,000 to 100,000 distinct CDR3 sequences, roughly 19% of which are singletons. Input material: naive CD8+ T cells from blood, with Jurkat cell RNA spiked in. Subset denoted: FACS-sorted CD8+CD4-CCR7+CD45RA+ naive T cells. The receptors stem from a human donor in good health. Some libraries in this study had Jurkat cell RNA spiked in.

The sample holds many counts of this clonotype. The genes are TRBV28 and TRBJ1-1; D is perhaps TRBD1 (5 bases). Germline values: CDR1 MDHEN, CDR2 SYDVKM. The CDR3 spans 13 residues. Between the trimmed V and J ends, which lost 2 bases and 5 bases, there was a span of 9 bases. The CDR3: CASSLGAGTEAFF. The CDR3, as DNA: TGTGCCAGCAGTTTAGGGGCCGGGACTGAAGCTTTCTTT.

This clonotype has ten or more counts. The V and J genes are TRBV12-3 or TRBV12-4 and TRBJ2-7, with D perhaps matching TRBD2 (6 bases). This CDR3 region has 13 residues. V was clipped by 3 bases and J by 5 bases, with 11 bases between them. The CDR3 protein is CASSFTGGHEQYF. CDR3 nucleotides: TGTGCCAGCAGTTTTACCGGGGGACACGAGCAGTACTTC.

The chain employs TRBV6-2 or TRBV6-3 and TRBJ1-5, with D perhaps matching TRBD1 (5 bases). Trimming removed 4 bases at V and 1 base at J, with 26 bases between. CDR3 length: 20 residues. The germline gives CDR1 MNHEY, CDR2 SVGEGT. The CDR3 protein is CASSSKGPTNFRASNQPQHF. CDR3 DNA sequence: TGTGCCAGCAGTTCAAAGGGACCGACTAACTTCAGAGCGAGCAATCAGCCCCAGCATTTT.

This clonotype came up many times. This chain connects TRBV4-1 to TRBJ2-7, with TRBD2 as a possible D gene (6 bases). CDR1 is MGHRA, CDR2 YSYEKL, per germline. CDR3 length: 17 amino acids. The V end lost 3 bases, the J end lost 0 bases, and 18 bases lay between the germline ends. The CDR3 loop is CASSQSPLGGTSYEQYF. The CDR3 DNA is TGCGCCAGCAGCCAGTCCCCTCTTGGCGGGACCTCCTACGAGCAGTACTTC.

There are many counts of this clonotype. V and J are TRBV7-9 and TRBJ1-4; TRBD1 is a possible D gene (5 bases). V was pared by 2 bases and J by 6 bases, with 7 bases between. Germline V gene lookup returns CDR1 SEHNR and CDR2 FQNEAQ (reference sequence). The length of the CDR3 is 13 residues. This CDR3 is CASSLPGDEKLFF. The DNA of the CDR3 is TGTGCCAGCAGCTTACCGGGGGATGAAAAACTGTTTTTT.

This clonotype showed up many times. This chain links TRBV9 with TRBJ2-3; D not resolved. The V gene's germline CDR1 is SGDLS and CDR2 YYNGEE. The CDR3 has 12 residues. V was shortened by 4 bases and J by 2 bases, with 5 bases between the two germline ends. CDR3: CASSQLTDTQYF. The CDR3 nucleotides read TGTGCCAGCAGCCAACTCACAGATACGCAGTATTTT.

Many counts were recorded for this clonotype. The chain has TRBV19 and TRBJ1-5; TRBD1 agrees at 9 bases. Germline V CDR1 and CDR2: LNHDA, SQIVND (reference sequence). CDR3 length: 14 residues. V gave up 6 bases and J gave up 5 bases; unmatched junction bases: 5. The CDR3 spells CASSSGTGYQPQHF. CDR3 bases: TGTGCCAGTAGCTCCGGGACAGGGTATCAGCCCCAGCATTTT.

The table lists this clonotype with a few counts. With a much larger clone just one base away, this may be a read error. The rearrangement links TRBV6-5 to TRBJ2-2, with a tentative D call TRBD1 (6 bases). The CDR3 spans 16 residues. From germline, CDR1 is MNHEY and CDR2 SVGAGI. V was pared by 0 bases and J by 4 bases, with 12 bases between. The CDR3 bases are TGTGCCAGCAGTTACTCCGGACAGCCGAGCACCGGGGAGCTGTTTTTT. Protein: CASSYSGQPSTGELFF.

The sample holds many counts of this clonotype. The chain links TRBV9 to TRBJ2-7, with TRBD1 matching 11 bases. Germline lookup yields CDR1 SGDLS and CDR2 YYNGEE. Unmatched junction bases numbered 8, after V lost 0 bases and J lost 6 bases. This CDR3 is built from 16 residues. The CDR3 is CASSVGSGTGGSEQYF. Here the CDR3 DNA reads TGTGCCAGCAGCGTAGGATCGGGGACAGGGGGTAGCGAGCAGTACTTC.

The CDR3 spells CASSPLAGEADTQYF. CDR3 in DNA: TGTGCCAGCAGCCCACTAGCGGGGGAGGCAGATACGCAGTATTTT. The chain joins TRBV7-6 to TRBJ2-3; 11 positions agree with TRBD2. This CDR3 has 15 residues. V trimming: 5 bases; J trimming: 4 bases; junction bases outside the gene matches: 5. CDR1 is SGHVS, CDR2 FNYEAQ, per germline.

This chain links TRBV6-6 with TRBJ2-5; tentatively, D is TRBD1 (6 bases). V was shortened by 2 bases and J by 2 bases, with 9 bases between the two germline ends. Germline values: CDR1 MNHNY, CDR2 SVGAGI (reference sequence). The CDR3 has 14 residues. The CDR3 reads CASSYGTFQETQYF. CDR3 DNA sequence: TGTGCCAGCAGTTACGGGACATTTCAAGAGACCCAGTACTTC.

This clonotype was detected ten times or more. The CDR3 spells CASSSDRNYEQYF. The CDR3, as DNA: TGTGCCAGCAGCTCGGACAGGAACTACGAGCAGTACTTC. The chain recombines TRBV7-9 with TRBJ2-7, with 7 bases that match TRBD1. CDR1 is SEHNR and CDR2 is FQNEAQ in the germline V gene (reference sequence). Germline trimming cut 4 bases from V and 3 bases from J; bases unmatched to any gene: 3. This CDR3 spans 13 amino acids.

This clonotype showed up many times. J is TRBJ2-7 and V is TRBV30; 7 nucleotides line up with TRBD1. J gave up 2 bases and V 3 bases, and 4 bases lay outside the gene matches. Germline loops: CDR1 GTSNPN, CDR2 SVGIG (reference sequence). CDR3 size: 13 residues. Written as DNA, the CDR3 is TGTGCCTGGAGCCCAGGGGGACCCTACGAGCAGTACTTC. This codes for CAWSPGGPYEQYF.

At least ten counts were recorded for this clonotype. V usage is TRBV11-2 and J usage is TRBJ2-2; D is uncertain. Per the germline V gene, CDR1 is SGHAT and CDR2 is FQNNGV. This CDR3 region has 15 residues. Trimming cost V 4 bases and J 2 bases, with 11 bases left between them. The CDR3 DNA is TGTGCCAGCAGCTCTTTACAGATAAACACCGGGGAGCTGTTTTTT. Translated, it gives CASSSLQINTGELFF.